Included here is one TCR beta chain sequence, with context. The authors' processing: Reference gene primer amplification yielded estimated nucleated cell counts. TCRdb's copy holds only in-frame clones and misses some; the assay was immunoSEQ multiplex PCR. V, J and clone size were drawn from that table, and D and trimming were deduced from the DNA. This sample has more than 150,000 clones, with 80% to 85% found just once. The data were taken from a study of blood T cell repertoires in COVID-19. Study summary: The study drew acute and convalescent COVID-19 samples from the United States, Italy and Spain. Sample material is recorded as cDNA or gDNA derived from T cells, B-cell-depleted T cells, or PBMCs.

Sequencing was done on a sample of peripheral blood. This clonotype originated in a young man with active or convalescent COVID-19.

Here the CDR3 DNA reads TGTGCCAGCTTCGGGGGAGGAACTGAAGCTTTCTTT. Amino acids: CASFGGGTEAFF. The J gene is TRBJ1-1, the V gene TRBV6-5; D possibly corresponds to TRBD1 (5 bases). Germline values: CDR1 MNHEY, CDR2 SVGAGI. Trimming pared 8 bases from V and 5 bases from J, leaving 12 bases between. This CDR3 is 12 amino acids long.